The 30 T cell receptor beta chains below all came from one sample that was sequenced in a study of blood T cell repertoires in COVID-19. TCRdb's table, derived via immunoSEQ multiplex PCR, lists solely in-frame clones and lacks some. The data show 140,000 or so clones, around 84% seen once. Material: peripheral blood. These receptors came from a human donor in a cohort sampled during active COVID-19.

The chain has TRBV27 and TRBJ2-7; TRBD1 matches 10 bases. This CDR3 comprises 16 residues. With 3 bases clipped from V and 2 bases from J, the junction kept 7 bases outside the gene matches. Germline V gene sequence: CDR1 MNHEY, CDR2 SMNVEV (reference sequence). This CDR3 reads CASSFLGDRGPYEQYF. CDR3 DNA: TGTGCCAGCAGTTTCCTAGGGGACAGGGGTCCCTACGAGCAGTACTTC.

The rearrangement joins TRBV16 to TRBJ2-7; 8 bases agree with TRBD1. CDR1 KGHSY and CDR2 FQNENV come from the germline V gene. V was pared by 4 bases and J by 3 bases, with 8 bases of the junction left unmatched. This CDR3 has 15 amino acids. CDR3 nucleotides: TGTGCCAGCAGCCGCGTCGGGACAGGCAACTACGAGCAGTACTTC. It specifies CASSRVGTGNYEQYF. The variable domain in full, with the rest retrieved from reference TRBV16 and TRBJ2-7, is GEEVAQTPKHLVRGEGQKAKLYCAPIKGHSYVFWYQQVLKNEFKFLISFQNENVFDETGMPKERFSAKCLPNSPCSLEIQATKLEDSAVYFCASSRVGTGNYEQYFGPGTRLTVT.

This clone was counted between two and nine times. The CDR3 DNA sequence: TGTGCCAGCAGCCCAGGGGGTAGCAATCAGCCCCAGCATTTT. Encoded protein: CASSPGGSNQPQHF. The chain links TRBV27 to TRBJ1-5; 7 bases fit TRBD1. The J segment lost 0 bases and the V segment lost 6 bases, leaving 2 bases of the junction unmatched. Germline CDR1 and CDR2: MNHEY and SMNVEV (reference sequence). The CDR3 contains 14 residues.

This clone was seen a few times. J is TRBJ1-1 and V is TRBV4-2, with TRBD1 matching over 9 bases. The germline gives CDR1 LGHNA, CDR2 YNFKEQ. CDR3 length: 16 residues. Trimming at V came to 1 base and at J to 0 bases, leaving 3 bases not matched to a gene. CDR3 sequence: CASSQVGDRVNTEAFF. The CDR3 DNA reads as TGTGCCAGCAGCCAAGTAGGGGACAGGGTGAACACTGAAGCTTTCTTT.

The chain recombines TRBV24-1 with TRBJ1-1, with D perhaps matching TRBD1 (6 bases). In germline, CDR1 is KGHDR, CDR2 SFDVKD. V shed 5 bases and J shed 1 base, with 13 bases lying between them. The CDR3 has 15 residues. The CDR3 DNA reads as TGTGCCACCAGTGTCCCCCGGGACAAGAACACTGAAGCTTTCTTT. The encoded protein is CATSVPRDKNTEAFF.

The J gene is TRBJ2-7, the V gene TRBV5-1; 8 bases fit TRBD1. Germline V gives CDR1 SGHRS, CDR2 YFSETQ. V trimming: 4 bases; J trimming: 2 bases; junction bases outside the gene matches: 29. The CDR3 is 22 amino acids. The CDR3 nucleotides are TGCGCCAGCAGCCGAGGGAGAACAGGGGGTCCTCGAGGAGGACGATCTACCTACGAGCAGTACTTC. Translating gives CASSRGRTGGPRGGRSTYEQYF.

The genes are TRBV5-1 and TRBJ1-2; D not resolved. This CDR3 is built from 14 residues. The V gene's germline CDR1 is SGHRS and CDR2 YFSETQ. Trimming removed 0 bases from V and 1 base from J, with 7 bases in between. The CDR3 nucleotides read TGCGCCAGCAGCTTGGATCGGGGTAACTATGGCTACACCTTC. As protein: CASSLDRGNYGYTF.

This clone has just a few counts. V usage is TRBV5-1 and J usage is TRBJ1-3; no definite D call. CDR1 is SGHRS, CDR2 YFSETQ, per germline. This CDR3 is 16 amino acids long. V lost 0 bases to trimming and J lost 3 bases, with 13 bases between them. The CDR3, as DNA: TGCGCCAGCAGCTTGGTCCCGGTTCCCGTTGGAAACACCATATATTTT. Its translation: CASSLVPVPVGNTIYF.

V is TRBV19 and J is TRBJ2-3, with TRBD2 matching over 7 bases. The V gene's germline CDR1 is LNHDA and CDR2 SQIVND (reference sequence). CDR3 length: 16 amino acids. The trim removed 9 bases at V and 2 bases at J, leaving 14 bases unmatched. CDR3 bases: TGTGCCAGCACAGGTTGGGCTAGCGGAGACACAGATACGCAGTATTTT. Amino acids: CASTGWASGDTDTQYF.

Only a few counts were recorded for this clone. The V call is TRBV3-1 (or the pseudogene TRBV3-2), the J call TRBJ2-5; TRBD2 agrees at 14 bases. Germline assignment: CDR1 LGHDT and CDR2 YNNKEL (reference sequence). V dropped 0 bases and J dropped 4; count of bases not matched to a gene: 7. The CDR3 consists of 18 residues. CDR3 coding DNA: TGTGCCAGCAGCCAAGAGGGACTAGCGGGGGCCTTCGGAGAGACCCAGTACTTC. Translating gives CASSQEGLAGAFGETQYF.

The V call is TRBV27, the J call TRBJ1-2; 8 bases agree with TRBD1. J lost 4 bases, V lost 5 bases, and 9 bases had no gene match. Germline V gene sequence: CDR1 MNHEY, CDR2 SMNVEV (reference sequence). CDR3 length: 15 residues. The CDR3 DNA follows: TGTGCCAGCAGTCCGGGACAGGCGGCTAGCTATGGCTACACCTTC. Translating gives CASSPGQAASYGYTF.

The chain uses TRBV19 and TRBJ1-2, with 7 bases lining up with TRBD1. With 3 bases clipped from V and 6 bases from J, the junction kept 4 bases outside the gene matches. The CDR3 length is 13 residues. Germline loops: CDR1 LNHDA, CDR2 SQIVND (reference sequence). The CDR3, as DNA: TGTGCCAGTAGTATGCGCAGGGGGGATGGCTACACCTTC. It is translated as CASSMRRGDGYTF.

V gene TRBV15 combines with J gene TRBJ2-2; 8 bases match TRBD1. The CDR3 runs to 15 residues. Germline loops: CDR1 LNHNV, CDR2 YYDKDF (reference sequence). V lost 5 bases, J lost 8 bases, and 10 bases stayed unmatched. This chain's CDR3 is CATSARDRHTGELFF. The DNA for the CDR3 is TGTGCCACCAGCGCCCGGGACAGGCATACAGGGGAGCTGTTTTTT. The whole variable domain, filled in from reference TRBV15 and TRBJ2-2, reads DAMVIQNPRYQVTQFGKPVTLSCSQTLNHNVMYWYQQKSSQAPKLLFHYYDKDFNNEADTPDNFQSRRPNTSFCFLDIRSPGLGDTAMYLCATSARDRHTGELFFGEGSRLTVL.

The V call is TRBV9, the J call TRBJ1-4, with 7 bases identical to TRBD1. This CDR3 contains 14 residues. Germline CDR1 reads SGDLS; CDR2 reads YYNGEE. Unmatched junction bases numbered 6, after V lost 5 bases and J lost 5 bases. The CDR3 nucleotides read TGTGCCAGCAGTGCAGGGGGTTGGAATGAAAAACTGTTTTTT. It encodes CASSAGGWNEKLFF.

The gene calls are TRBV29-1 and TRBJ1-1; D possibly corresponds to TRBD1 (5 bases). V was shortened by 6 bases and J by 3 bases, with 20 bases between the two germline ends. The CDR3 contains 15 residues. CDR1 and CDR2 (germline): SQVTM, ANQGSEA. CDR3: CSVSLGLALDTEAFF. Written as DNA, the CDR3 is TGCAGCGTATCCCTGGGGCTAGCGCTGGACACTGAAGCTTTCTTT.

The chain uses TRBV4-1 and TRBJ1-6; D call uncertain. The ends were cut back, 5 bases at V and 10 bases at J, with 9 bases in the middle. Germline V gives CDR1 MGHRA, CDR2 YSYEKL. The CDR3 covers 12 residues. The CDR3, as DNA: TGCGCCAGCAGCTTCCCCCAATCACCCCTCCACTTT. It is translated as CASSFPQSPLHF.

The J gene is TRBJ2-7, the V gene TRBV7-6; D not resolved. This CDR3 contains 14 residues. CDR1 is SGHVS and CDR2 is FNYEAQ in the germline V gene. Trimming left V 5 bases short and J 0 bases short, with 11 bases between. The CDR3 region is CASSLSTGSYEQYF. Written as DNA, the CDR3 is TGTGCCAGCAGCCTGAGTACGGGCTCCTACGAGCAGTACTTC.

V gene TRBV11-3 combines with J gene TRBJ2-3; 7 positions match TRBD2. The CDR3 has 18 amino acids. J lost 0 bases, V lost 1 base, and 10 bases had no gene match. The germline CDR1 and CDR2 sequences are SGHNT and YENEEA. The CDR3 loop reads CASSLGRWSGVSTDTQYF. In DNA, the CDR3 is TGTGCCAGCAGCTTAGGCCGGTGGAGCGGGGTGAGCACAGATACGCAGTATTTT.

The CDR3 nucleotides read TGCGCCATCCACCACCGTGGGACAGGGAAAGGAAGCTCCTATAATTCACCCCTCCACTTT. This sequence encodes CAIHHRGTGKGSSYNSPLHF. The chain joins TRBV23-1 to TRBJ1-6, with TRBD1 identical over 9 bases. TRBV23-1 carries the ORF label, with uncertain function. The CDR3 loop spans 20 amino acids. Unmatched junction bases numbered 19, after V lost 10 bases and J lost 0 bases.

The gene calls are TRBV6-5 and TRBJ1-2; TRBD1 aligns across 10 bases. The CDR3 runs to 14 residues. Germline CDR1 reads MNHEY; CDR2 reads SVGAGI. The junction had 6 bases not matched to a gene; V was cut back by 6 bases and J by 5 bases. In DNA, the CDR3 is TGTGCCAGCAGGGCCGGGACAGGGGAATATGGCTACACCTTC. Protein sequence: CASRAGTGEYGYTF.

V and J are TRBV6-5 and TRBJ1-4; unclear D gene. V was cut by 2 bases and J by 1 base, with 11 bases left in between. This CDR3 has 16 residues. CDR1 is MNHEY, CDR2 SVGAGI, per germline. The CDR3 DNA is TGTGCCAGCAGTTACGGGCGGGCACGAACTAATGAAAAACTGTTTTTT. This codes for CASSYGRARTNEKLFF.

This clone was seen just once. The chain links TRBV12-5 to TRBJ2-5, with D possibly TRBD2 on 6 matching bases. Trimming removed 6 bases from V and 0 bases from J, with 14 bases in between. This CDR3 is built from 15 residues. The germline V gene encodes CDR1 LGHNT and CDR2 FRNRAP. This CDR3 reads CASGPGTSYQETQYF. For the CDR3, the DNA is TGTGCTAGTGGACCCGGGACTTCGTACCAAGAGACCCAGTACTTC.

This rearrangement joins TRBV27 to TRBJ2-3; 7 positions agree with TRBD2. This CDR3 region has 14 residues. CDR1 MNHEY and CDR2 SMNVEV come from the germline V gene (reference sequence). The ends lost 7 bases at V and 3 bases at J; junction bases unmatched: 7. CDR3 protein: CASKEGGQTDTQYF. CDR3 nucleotides: TGTGCCAGCAAGGAGGGAGGGCAGACAGATACGCAGTATTTT.

This chain uses TRBV28 with TRBJ2-7; 7 bases map to TRBD1. V lost 6 bases and J lost 2; bases outside the gene matches: 7. Per germline, CDR1 MDHEN and CDR2 SYDVKM. The CDR3 is 14 amino acids. The CDR3 nucleotides read TGTGCCAGCAGGGACCGGGACAGCGCCTACGAGCAGTACTTC. This codes for CASRDRDSAYEQYF. The whole variable domain, remainder taken from reference TRBV28 and TRBJ2-7, is DVKVTQSSRYLVKRTGEKVFLECVQDMDHENMFWYRQDPGLGLRLIYFSYDVKMKEKGDIPEGYSVSREKKERFSLILESASTNQTSMYLCASRDRDSAYEQYFGPGTRLTVT.

The chain links TRBV29-1 to TRBJ1-1; D uncertain. Trimming left V 4 bases short and J 5 bases short, with 17 bases between. CDR3 length equals 14 residues. CDR1 and CDR2 (germline): SQVTM, ANQGSEA. CDR3 amino acids: CSVVLAVPGTEAFF. The DNA of the CDR3 is TGCAGCGTTGTTCTAGCAGTACCGGGTACTGAAGCTTTCTTT. Using reference TRBV29-1 and TRBJ1-1 for the parts outside the CDR3, the full variable domain is SAVISQKPSRDICQRGTSLTIQCQVDSQVTMMFWYRQQPGQSLTLIATANQGSEATYESGFVIDKFPISRPNLTFSTLTVSNMSPEDSSIYLCSVVLAVPGTEAFFGQGTRLTVV.

The CDR3 protein is CSVVRAGGNYEQYF. In DNA, the CDR3 is TGCAGCGTTGTGAGGGCAGGGGGAAACTACGAGCAGTACTTC. V gene TRBV29-1 combines with J gene TRBJ2-7; 7 nucleotides align to TRBD1. The CDR3 length is 14 residues. With V trimmed by 4 bases and J by 3 bases, 9 bases remained unmatched. The germline V gene encodes CDR1 SQVTM and CDR2 ANQGSEA.

V and J are TRBV7-3 and TRBJ1-1; the D is unclear. Germline V lookup: CDR1 SGHTA, CDR2 FQGTGA. The CDR3 has 16 residues. Trimming stripped 3 bases from V and 4 bases from J, with 18 bases between. CDR3 DNA: TGTGCCAGCAGCTTCGGTCCCCCCCTTAGTGGCACTGAAGCTTTCTTT. Translated, it gives CASSFGPPLSGTEAFF.

DNA of the CDR3: TGTGCCAGCAGTGTTACAGGACGTAAACTGTTTTTT. Protein sequence: CASSVTGRKLFF. The V and J genes are TRBV2 and TRBJ1-4; a weak D match, TRBD1 (5 bases). With 4 bases removed from V and 11 bases from J, the gap between germline ends came to 11 bases. The CDR3 covers 12 residues. CDR1 SNHLY and CDR2 FYNNEI come from the germline V gene.

This rearrangement joins TRBV4-1 to TRBJ2-2; TRBD2 aligns across 7 bases. Germline trimming cut 1 base from V and 5 bases from J; bases unmatched to any gene: 7. Germline loops: CDR1 MGHRA, CDR2 YSYEKL. The CDR3 totals 16 residues. CDR3 amino acids: CASSQGAGVRTGELFF. The CDR3 nucleotides read TGCGCCAGCAGCCAAGGGGCGGGGGTGCGGACCGGGGAGCTGTTTTTT.

This chain joins TRBV27 and TRBJ2-7; D unclear. Germline CDR1 reads MNHEY; CDR2 reads SMNVEV (reference sequence). The CDR3 extends over 13 amino acids. Trimming shortened V by 2 bases and J by 0 bases, and 5 bases separated the two germline ends. The CDR3 DNA is TGTGCCAGCAGTTTAATGAGCTCCTACGAGCAGTACTTC. Encoded protein: CASSLMSSYEQYF.